This TCR beta chain originates from a study of early T cells in non-severe SARS-CoV-2 infection. Looking at the study overall: Unsorted whole blood bulk RNA was sequenced, with unpaired chains.

Individual cDNA molecules each received unique molecular identifiers attached to them. TCRdb fed the 5' RACE reads into MiXCR, producing one record per CDR3 protein. The sample carries about 60,000 distinct CDR3 sequences, 10% recorded once. This clonotype was detected a few times. With 2 bases clipped from V and 5 bases from J, the junction kept 5 bases outside the gene matches. Germline CDR1 and CDR2: SGHTA and FQGNSA. The CDR3 runs 14 residues. The chain employs TRBV7-2 and TRBJ1-1; TRBD1 agrees at 7 bases. Sequenced input: whole blood. The source of this sequence is an adult who was a healthcare worker with PCR-confirmed SARS-CoV-2 infection or an uninfected control (not recorded which). CDR3 coding DNA: TGTGCCAGCAGCTTATTGGCAGGGGGTACTGAAGCTTTCTTT. Amino acid sequence: CASSLLAGGTEAFF.